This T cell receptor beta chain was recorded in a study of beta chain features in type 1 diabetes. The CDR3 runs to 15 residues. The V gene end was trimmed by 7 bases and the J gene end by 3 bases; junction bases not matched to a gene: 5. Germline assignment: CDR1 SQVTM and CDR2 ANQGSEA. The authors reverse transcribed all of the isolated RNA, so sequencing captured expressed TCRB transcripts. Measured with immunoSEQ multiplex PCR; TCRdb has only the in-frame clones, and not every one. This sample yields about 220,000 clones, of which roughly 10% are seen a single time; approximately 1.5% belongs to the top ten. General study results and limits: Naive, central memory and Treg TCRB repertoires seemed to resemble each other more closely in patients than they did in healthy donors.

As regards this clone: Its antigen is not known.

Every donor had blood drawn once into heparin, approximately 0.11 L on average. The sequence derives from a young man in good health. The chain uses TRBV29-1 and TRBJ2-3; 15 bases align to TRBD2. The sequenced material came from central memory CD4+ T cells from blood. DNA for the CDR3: TGCAGCGCCGCCGGGACTAGCGGGAGGACAGATACGCAGTATTTT. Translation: CSAAGTSGRTDTQYF.